This passage covers 4 T cell receptor beta chains from one sample sequenced in a study of cytomegalovirus exposure and HLA in healthy donors. Primers for the PCR totalled 60 Vbeta and 13 Jbeta. Data came from immunoSEQ multiplex PCR; TCRdb stores just in-frame clones and leaves some out. The sample shows 70,000 to 100,000 clones, about 80% of them seen only once. Sequencing was done on a sample of PBMCs. These receptors all come from a woman between 50 and 59 years old in good health and CMV-seropositive.

This clone was detected only a few times. The chain combines TRBV6-1 with TRBJ1-6; 7 bases match TRBD1. Germline values: CDR1 MNHNS, CDR2 SASEGT. Unmatched junction bases numbered 6, after V lost 10 bases and J lost 6 bases. CDR3 length: 13 residues. CDR3 coding DNA: TGTGCCATCGGGGACAGACCTAATTCACCCCTCCACTTT. Translating it yields CAIGDRPNSPLHF.

CDR3 coding DNA: TGTGCCTGGAGCGCAACCGCAGGACTCCCCTACGAGCAGTACTTC. Translating gives CAWSATAGLPYEQYF. The V and J genes are TRBV30 and TRBJ2-7; TRBD2 is a possible D gene (5 bases). The germline V gene has CDR1 GTSNPN and CDR2 SVGIG (reference sequence). This CDR3 is built from 15 residues. The V end was cut by 3 bases, the J end by 2 bases, with 17 bases between.

V gene TRBV6-4 combines with J gene TRBJ1-6, with 9 bases aligning to TRBD1. The CDR3 consists of 15 residues. Trimming cost V 3 bases and J 10 bases; bases outside gene matches: 7. Germline-derived CDR1 and CDR2 are MRHNA and SNTAGT. As DNA, the CDR3 is TGTGCCAGCAGTGAGGCGGGACAGGGAAGCTCACCCCTCCACTTT. Its translation: CASSEAGQGSSPLHF.

The chain joins TRBV2 to TRBJ1-1; TRBD1 aligns across 10 bases. The CDR3 sequence is 17 residues long. Trimming at V came to 8 bases and at J to 0 bases, leaving 12 bases not matched to a gene. Germline lookup yields CDR1 SNHLY and CDR2 FYNNEI. Here the CDR3 reads CASAKRQGAYLNTEAFF. CDR3 in DNA: TGTGCCAGCGCCAAGAGACAGGGGGCTTATCTGAACACTGAAGCTTTCTTT.